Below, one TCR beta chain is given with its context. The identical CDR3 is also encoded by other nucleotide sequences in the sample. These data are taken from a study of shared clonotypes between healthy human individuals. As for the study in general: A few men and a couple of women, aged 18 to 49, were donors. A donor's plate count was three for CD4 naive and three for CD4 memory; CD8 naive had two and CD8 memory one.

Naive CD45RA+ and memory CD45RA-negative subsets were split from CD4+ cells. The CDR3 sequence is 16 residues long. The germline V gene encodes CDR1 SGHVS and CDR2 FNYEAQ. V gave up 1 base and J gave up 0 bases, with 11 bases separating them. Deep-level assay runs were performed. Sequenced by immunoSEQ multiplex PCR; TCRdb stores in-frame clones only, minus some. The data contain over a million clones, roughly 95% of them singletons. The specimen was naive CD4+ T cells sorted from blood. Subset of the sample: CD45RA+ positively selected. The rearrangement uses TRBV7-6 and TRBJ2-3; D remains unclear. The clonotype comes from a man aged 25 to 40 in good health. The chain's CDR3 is CASSLGSLASTDTQYF. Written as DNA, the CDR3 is TGTGCCAGCAGCTTAGGCTCATTGGCCAGCACAGATACGCAGTATTTT.